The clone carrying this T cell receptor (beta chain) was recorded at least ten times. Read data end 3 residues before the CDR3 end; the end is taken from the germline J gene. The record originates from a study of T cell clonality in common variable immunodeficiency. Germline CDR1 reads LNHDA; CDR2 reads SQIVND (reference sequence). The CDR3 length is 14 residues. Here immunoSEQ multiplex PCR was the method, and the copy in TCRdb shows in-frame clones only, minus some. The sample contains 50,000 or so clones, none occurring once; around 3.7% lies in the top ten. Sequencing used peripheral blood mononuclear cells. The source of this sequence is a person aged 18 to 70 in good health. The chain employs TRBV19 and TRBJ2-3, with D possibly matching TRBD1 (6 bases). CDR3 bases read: TGTGCCAGTAAGAAGGAAAGGGGACAAGAGACG. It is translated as CASKKERGQET. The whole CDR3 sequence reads CASKKERGQETQYF. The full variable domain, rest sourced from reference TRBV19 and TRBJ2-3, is DGGITQSPKYLFRKEGQNVTLSCEQNLNHDAMYWYRQDPGQGLRLIYYSQIVNDFQKGDIAEGYSVSREKKESFPLTVTSAQKNPTAFYLCASKKERGQETQYFGPGTRLTVL.